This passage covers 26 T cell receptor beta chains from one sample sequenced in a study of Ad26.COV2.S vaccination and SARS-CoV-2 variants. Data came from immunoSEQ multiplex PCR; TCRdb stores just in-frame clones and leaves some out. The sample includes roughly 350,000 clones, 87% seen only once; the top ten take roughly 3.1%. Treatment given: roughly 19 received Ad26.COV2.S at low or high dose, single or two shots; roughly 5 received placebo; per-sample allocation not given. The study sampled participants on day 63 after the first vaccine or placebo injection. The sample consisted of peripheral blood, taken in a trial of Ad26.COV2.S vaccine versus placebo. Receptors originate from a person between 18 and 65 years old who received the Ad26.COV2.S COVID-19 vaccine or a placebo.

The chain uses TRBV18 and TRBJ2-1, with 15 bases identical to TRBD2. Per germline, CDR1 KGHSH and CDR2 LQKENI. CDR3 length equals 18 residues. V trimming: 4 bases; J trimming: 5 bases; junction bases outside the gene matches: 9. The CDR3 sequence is CASSRVPGLAGGHNEQFF. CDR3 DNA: TGTGCCAGCTCACGAGTCCCGGGACTAGCGGGGGGCCACAATGAGCAGTTCTTC.

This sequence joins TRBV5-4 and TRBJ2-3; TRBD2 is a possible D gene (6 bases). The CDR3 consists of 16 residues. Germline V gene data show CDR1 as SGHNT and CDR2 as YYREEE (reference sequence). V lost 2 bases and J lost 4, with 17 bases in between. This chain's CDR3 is CASSFPGTGRPDTQYF. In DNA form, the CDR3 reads TGTGCCAGCAGCTTCCCCGGGACTGGTAGGCCAGATACGCAGTATTTT.

This chain's CDR3 is CASSLLASLGSYEQYF. The CDR3 coding sequence is TGTGCCAGCAGCTTATTGGCCAGTCTGGGCTCCTACGAGCAGTACTTC. This chain connects TRBV7-8 to TRBJ2-7; D is unclear. CDR1 SGHVS and CDR2 FQNEAQ come from the germline V gene. This CDR3 is 16 amino acids long. The V end was cut by 2 bases, the J end by 0 bases, with 14 bases between.

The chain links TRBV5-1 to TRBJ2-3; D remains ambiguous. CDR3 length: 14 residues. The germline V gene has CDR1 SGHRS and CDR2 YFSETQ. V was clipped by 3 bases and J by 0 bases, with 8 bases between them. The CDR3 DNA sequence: TGCGCCAGCAGCTCCTTTACCAGCACAGATACGCAGTATTTT. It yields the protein CASSSFTSTDTQYF.

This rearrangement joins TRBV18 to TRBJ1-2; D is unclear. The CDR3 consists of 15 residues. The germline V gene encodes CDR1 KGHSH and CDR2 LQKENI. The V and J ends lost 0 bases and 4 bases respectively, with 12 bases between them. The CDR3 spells CASSPPDLASYGYTF. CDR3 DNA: TGTGCCAGCTCACCACCGGACTTAGCCAGCTATGGCTACACCTTC.

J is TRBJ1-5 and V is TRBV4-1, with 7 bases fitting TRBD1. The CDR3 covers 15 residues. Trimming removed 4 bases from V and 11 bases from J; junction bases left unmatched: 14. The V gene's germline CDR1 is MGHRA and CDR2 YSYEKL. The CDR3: CASSLGGTAAGSQHF. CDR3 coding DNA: TGCGCCAGCAGCCTGGGGGGGACAGCGGCCGGGTCCCAGCATTTT.

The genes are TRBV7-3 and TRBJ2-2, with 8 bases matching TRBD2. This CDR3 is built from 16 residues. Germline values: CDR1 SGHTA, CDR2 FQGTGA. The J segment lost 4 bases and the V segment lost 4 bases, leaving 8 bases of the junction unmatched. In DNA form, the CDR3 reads TGTGCCAGCAGCTCCCTCACTAGCGGCGCCACCGGGGAGCTGTTTTTT. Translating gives CASSSLTSGATGELFF. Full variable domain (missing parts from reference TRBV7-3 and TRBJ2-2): GAGVSQTPSNKVTEKGKYVELRCDPISGHTALYWYRQSLGQGPEFLIYFQGTGAADDSGLPNDRFFAVRPEGSVSTLKIQRTERGDSAVYLCASSSLTSGATGELFFGEGSRLTVL.

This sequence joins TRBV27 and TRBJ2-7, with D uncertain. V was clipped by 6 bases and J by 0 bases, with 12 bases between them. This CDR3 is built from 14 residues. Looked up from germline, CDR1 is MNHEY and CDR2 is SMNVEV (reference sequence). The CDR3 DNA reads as TGTGCCAGCAGAGGTGACTGGAGCTCCTACGAGCAGTACTTC. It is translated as CASRGDWSSYEQYF.

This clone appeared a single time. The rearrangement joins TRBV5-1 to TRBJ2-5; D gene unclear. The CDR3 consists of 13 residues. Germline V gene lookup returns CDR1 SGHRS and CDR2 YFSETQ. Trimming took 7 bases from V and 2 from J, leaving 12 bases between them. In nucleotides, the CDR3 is TGCGCCAGCCGACTCAGCTTGCAAGAGACCCAGTACTTC. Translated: CASRLSLQETQYF.

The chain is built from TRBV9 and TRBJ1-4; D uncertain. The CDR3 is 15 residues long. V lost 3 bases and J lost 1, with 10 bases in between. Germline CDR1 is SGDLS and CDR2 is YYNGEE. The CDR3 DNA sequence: TGTGCCAGCAGCGGGGCAGGACGAACTAATGAAAAACTGTTTTTT. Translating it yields CASSGAGRTNEKLFF. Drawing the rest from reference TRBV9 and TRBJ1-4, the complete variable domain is DSGVTQTPKHLITATGQRVTLRCSPRSGDLSVYWYQQSLDQGLQFLIQYYNGEERAKGNILERFSAQQFPDLHSELNLSSLELGDSALYFCASSGAGRTNEKLFFGSGTQLSVL.

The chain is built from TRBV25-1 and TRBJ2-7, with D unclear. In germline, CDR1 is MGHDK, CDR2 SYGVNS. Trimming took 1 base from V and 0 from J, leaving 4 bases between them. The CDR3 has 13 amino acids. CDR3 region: CASSESNSYEQYF. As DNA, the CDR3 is TGTGCCAGCAGTGAATCCAACTCCTACGAGCAGTACTTC.

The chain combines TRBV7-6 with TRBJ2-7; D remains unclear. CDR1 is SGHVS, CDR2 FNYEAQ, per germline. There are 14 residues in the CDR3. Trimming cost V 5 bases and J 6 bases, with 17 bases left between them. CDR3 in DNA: TGTGCCAGCAGCCCACCAGGAGTCAACCGCGAGCAGTACTTC. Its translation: CASSPPGVNREQYF.

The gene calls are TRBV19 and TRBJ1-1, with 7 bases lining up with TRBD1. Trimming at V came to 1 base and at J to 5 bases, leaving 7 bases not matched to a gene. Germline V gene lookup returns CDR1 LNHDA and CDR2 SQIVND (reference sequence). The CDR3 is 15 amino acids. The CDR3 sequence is CASSIAGGGRTEAFF. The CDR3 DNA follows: TGTGCCAGTAGTATAGCAGGGGGAGGTCGGACTGAAGCTTTCTTT. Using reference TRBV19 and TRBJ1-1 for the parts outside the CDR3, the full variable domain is DGGITQSPKYLFRKEGQNVTLSCEQNLNHDAMYWYRQDPGQGLRLIYYSQIVNDFQKGDIAEGYSVSREKKESFPLTVTSAQKNPTAFYLCASSIAGGGRTEAFFGQGTRLTVV.

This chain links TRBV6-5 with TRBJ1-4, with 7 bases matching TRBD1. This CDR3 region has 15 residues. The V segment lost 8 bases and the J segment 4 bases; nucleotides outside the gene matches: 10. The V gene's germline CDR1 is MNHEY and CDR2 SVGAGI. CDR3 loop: CASGLAGQYNEKLFF. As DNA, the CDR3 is TGTGCCAGCGGATTAGCGGGACAGTATAATGAAAAACTGTTTTTT.

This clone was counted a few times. Here the CDR3 DNA reads TGTGCCAGCAGCTTAGGGCAGCTCTCTGGGGCCAACGTCCTGACTTTC. This gives the protein CASSLGQLSGANVLTF. This sequence joins TRBV7-2 and TRBJ2-6; D is undetermined. Germline CDR1 SGHTA, CDR2 FQGNSA. The CDR3 spans 16 residues. Trimming took 1 base from V and 0 from J, leaving 7 bases between them.

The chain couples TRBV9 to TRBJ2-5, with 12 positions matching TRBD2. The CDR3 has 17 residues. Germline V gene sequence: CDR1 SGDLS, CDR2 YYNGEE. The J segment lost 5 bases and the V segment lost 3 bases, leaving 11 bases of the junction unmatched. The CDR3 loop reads CASSEGTSGSPRETQYF. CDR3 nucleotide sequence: TGTGCCAGCAGCGAAGGGACTAGCGGGTCCCCGCGGGAGACCCAGTACTTC.

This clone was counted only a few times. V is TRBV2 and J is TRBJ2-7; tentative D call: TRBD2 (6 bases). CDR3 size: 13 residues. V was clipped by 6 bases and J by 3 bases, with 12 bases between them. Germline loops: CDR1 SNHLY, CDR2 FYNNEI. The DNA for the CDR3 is TGTGCCAGCAGGGCCGGGACTCTCTACGAGCAGTACTTC. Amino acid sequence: CASRAGTLYEQYF. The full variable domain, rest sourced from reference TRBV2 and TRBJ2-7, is EPEVTQTPSHQVTQMGQEVILRCVPISNHLYFYWYRQILGQKVEFLVSFYNNEISEKSEIFDDQFSVERPDGSNFTLKIRSTKLEDSAMYFCASRAGTLYEQYFGPGTRLTVT.

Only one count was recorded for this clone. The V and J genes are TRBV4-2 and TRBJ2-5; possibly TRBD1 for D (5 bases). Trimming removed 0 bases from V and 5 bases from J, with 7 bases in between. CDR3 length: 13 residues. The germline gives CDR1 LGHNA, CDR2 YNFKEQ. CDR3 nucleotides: TGTGCCAGCAGCCAAGAGGGGCGGGAGACCCAGTACTTC. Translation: CASSQEGRETQYF.

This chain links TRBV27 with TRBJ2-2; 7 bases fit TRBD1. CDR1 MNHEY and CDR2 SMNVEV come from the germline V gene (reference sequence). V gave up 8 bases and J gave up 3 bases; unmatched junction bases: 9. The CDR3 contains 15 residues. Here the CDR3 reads CASRSFGTDTGELFF. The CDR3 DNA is TGTGCCAGCCGAAGTTTCGGGACAGACACCGGGGAGCTGTTTTTT.

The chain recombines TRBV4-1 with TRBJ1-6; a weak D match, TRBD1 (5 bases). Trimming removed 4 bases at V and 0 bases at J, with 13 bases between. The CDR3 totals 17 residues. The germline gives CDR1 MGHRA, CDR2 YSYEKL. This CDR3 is CASSLLGVSSYNSPLHF. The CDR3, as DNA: TGCGCCAGCAGCCTCCTAGGGGTAAGCTCCTATAATTCACCCCTCCACTTT.

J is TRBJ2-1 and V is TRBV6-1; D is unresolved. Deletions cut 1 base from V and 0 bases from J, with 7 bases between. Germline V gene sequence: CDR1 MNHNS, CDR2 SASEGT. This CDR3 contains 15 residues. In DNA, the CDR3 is TGTGCCAGCAGTGAAGGGGTCAGCTCCTACAATGAGCAGTTCTTC. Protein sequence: CASSEGVSSYNEQFF.

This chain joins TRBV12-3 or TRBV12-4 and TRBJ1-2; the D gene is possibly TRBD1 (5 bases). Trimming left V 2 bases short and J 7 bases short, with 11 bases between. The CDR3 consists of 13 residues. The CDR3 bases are TGTGCCAGCAGTTTAAGCCAGGGCTTTGGCTACACCTTC. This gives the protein CASSLSQGFGYTF.

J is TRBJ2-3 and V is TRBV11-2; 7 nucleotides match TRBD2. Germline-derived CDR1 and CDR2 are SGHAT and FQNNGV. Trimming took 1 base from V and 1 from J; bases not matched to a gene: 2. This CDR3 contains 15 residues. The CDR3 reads CASSLGRGGTDTQYF. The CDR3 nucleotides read TGTGCCAGCAGCTTAGGTCGGGGGGGCACAGATACGCAGTATTTT.

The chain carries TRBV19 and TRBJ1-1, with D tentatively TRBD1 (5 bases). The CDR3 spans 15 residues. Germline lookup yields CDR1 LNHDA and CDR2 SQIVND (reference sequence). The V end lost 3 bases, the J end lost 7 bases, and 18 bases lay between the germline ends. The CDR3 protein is CASSMGVDVSREAFF. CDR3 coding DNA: TGTGCCAGTAGTATGGGGGTCGACGTTTCCCGTGAAGCTTTCTTT. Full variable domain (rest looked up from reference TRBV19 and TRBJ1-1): DGGITQSPKYLFRKEGQNVTLSCEQNLNHDAMYWYRQDPGQGLRLIYYSQIVNDFQKGDIAEGYSVSREKKESFPLTVTSAQKNPTAFYLCASSMGVDVSREAFFGQGTRLTVV.

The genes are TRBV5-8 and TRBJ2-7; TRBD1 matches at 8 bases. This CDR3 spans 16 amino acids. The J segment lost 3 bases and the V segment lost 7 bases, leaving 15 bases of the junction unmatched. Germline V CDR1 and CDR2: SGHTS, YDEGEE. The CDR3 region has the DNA TGTGCCAGCGCCCCTTCCTTAGTACAGGGGGTCTACGAGCAGTACTTC. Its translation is CASAPSLVQGVYEQYF.

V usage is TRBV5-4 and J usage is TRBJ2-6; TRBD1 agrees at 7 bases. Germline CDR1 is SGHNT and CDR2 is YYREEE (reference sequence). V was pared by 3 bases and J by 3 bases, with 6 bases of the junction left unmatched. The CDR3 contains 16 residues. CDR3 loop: CASSSRTGLGANVLTF. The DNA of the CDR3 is TGTGCCAGCAGCTCCCGGACAGGCCTTGGGGCCAACGTCCTGACTTTC.